One and the same sample provided the 21 T cell receptor beta chains below, sequenced in a study of T-cell reconstitution after alpha-beta-depleted transplantation in children. Using unique molecular identifiers, the investigators prepared the TCRbeta library. TCRdb analysed the PCR reads with MiXCR anew, one entry per CDR3 protein. Here the sample spans around 240,000 distinct CDR3 sequences, around 8% being singletons. The sample consisted of PBMCs, mostly from graft donor cells, taken 180 days after TCRalphabeta/CD19-depleted stem cell transplant. The receptors originated from a male patient younger than 18 who had a stem cell transplant for acute lymphoblastic leukemia, so the T cells may come from the graft donor.

This clonotype was seen ten or more times. V is TRBV7-2 and J is TRBJ2-4; maybe TRBD2 (6 bases). This CDR3 comprises 13 residues. Germline loops: CDR1 SGHTA, CDR2 FQGNSA. Deletions cut 5 bases from V and 7 bases from J, with 12 bases between. The CDR3 nucleotides are TGTGCCAGCAGCCCCGGGACTTGGAACATTCAGTACTTC. Translation: CASSPGTWNIQYF.

The rearrangement uses TRBV6-4 and TRBJ2-7; 8 bases align to TRBD2. Unmatched junction bases numbered 5, after V lost 10 bases and J lost 6 bases. The CDR3 sequence is 11 residues long. Germline CDR1 reads MRHNA; CDR2 reads SNTAGT. The CDR3 spells CATPGGGEQYF. In DNA, the CDR3 is TGTGCCACCCCGGGGGGGGGCGAGCAGTACTTC.

At least ten counts were recorded for this clonotype. The chain uses TRBV29-1 and TRBJ2-2, with D uncertain. The CDR3 consists of 11 residues. In germline, CDR1 is SQVTM, CDR2 ANQGSEA. V dropped 6 bases and J dropped 4 bases, with 6 bases sitting between them. This chain's CDR3 is CSVAVTGELFF. CDR3 DNA sequence: TGCAGCGTGGCGGTCACCGGGGAGCTGTTTTTT.

At least ten counts were recorded for this clonotype. This chain joins TRBV7-6 and TRBJ2-3; TRBD2 agrees at 11 bases. Germline CDR1 and CDR2: SGHVS and FNYEAQ. The CDR3 has 17 amino acids. Germline trimming cut 3 bases from V and 1 base from J; bases unmatched to any gene: 6. For the CDR3, the DNA is TGTGCCAGCAGCTTGGGGCCGGGACTAGCGGGCACAGATACGCAGTATTTT. It yields the protein CASSLGPGLAGTDTQYF.

There are many counts of this clonotype. The chain carries TRBV20-1 and TRBJ2-2; 8 bases map to TRBD2. CDR3 size: 16 residues. Trimming removed 2 bases from V and 1 base from J; junction bases left unmatched: 6. Germline-derived CDR1 and CDR2 are DFQATT and SNEGSKA (reference sequence). The CDR3 spells CSARPRRGENTGELFF. The CDR3 DNA follows: TGCAGTGCTAGACCGCGGCGGGGGGAGAACACCGGGGAGCTGTTTTTT.

This clonotype was detected many times. The chain recombines TRBV6-5 with TRBJ1-5; D unclear. This CDR3 region has 15 residues. Trimming cost V 2 bases and J 6 bases, with 14 bases left between them. Germline CDR1 reads MNHEY; CDR2 reads SVGAGI. CDR3 DNA: TGTGCCAGCAGTTACCCGACCGAGCGAGGTCAGCCCCAGCATTTT. Amino acids: CASSYPTERGQPQHF.

This clonotype was recorded at least ten times. The chain combines TRBV18 with TRBJ2-7; tentatively, D is TRBD1 or TRBD2 (6 bases each). CDR1 KGHSH and CDR2 LQKENI come from the germline V gene. The CDR3 is 16 amino acids. V was clipped by 6 bases and J by 3 bases, with 21 bases between them. The CDR3 reads CASSRGLALPRYEQYF. The CDR3 bases are TGTGCCAGCTCCCGGGGGCTAGCGTTGCCCCGCTACGAGCAGTACTTC.

This clonotype was observed at least ten times. The V and J genes are TRBV28 and TRBJ1-1; D call uncertain. Germline CDR1 MDHEN, CDR2 SYDVKM. The ends were cut back, 4 bases at V and 8 bases at J, with 17 bases in the middle. CDR3 length equals 14 residues. CDR3 protein: CASSSPSDQEEAFF. In nucleotides, the CDR3 is TGTGCCAGCAGTTCTCCCTCGGACCAGGAAGAAGCTTTCTTT.

The table lists this clonotype with many counts. The chain is built from TRBV7-9 and TRBJ2-7; tentatively, D is TRBD2 (5 bases). V was shortened by 1 base and J by 4 bases, with 14 bases between the two germline ends. The CDR3 totals 15 residues. Germline CDR1 reads SEHNR; CDR2 reads FQNEAQ (reference sequence). Here the CDR3 DNA reads TGTGCCAGCAGCTTAGGGTCTAGCAGTAGGTACGAGCAGTACTTC. Its translation is CASSLGSSSRYEQYF.

The table lists this clonotype with many counts. The chain employs TRBV9 and TRBJ1-2, with D unresolved. This CDR3 is 15 amino acids long. Trimming cost V 4 bases and J 2 bases, with 15 bases left between them. The germline V gene has CDR1 SGDLS and CDR2 YYNGEE. Here the CDR3 reads CASSPQVGINYGYTF. The CDR3 DNA is TGTGCCAGCAGCCCTCAAGTAGGAATCAACTATGGCTACACCTTC.

This clonotype was counted ten times or more. The chain's CDR3 is CASSSGTQETQYF. The CDR3 region has the DNA TGTGCCAGCAGCAGCGGGACTCAAGAGACCCAGTACTTC. This chain connects TRBV7-6 to TRBJ2-5; 7 nucleotides agree with TRBD2. From germline, CDR1 is SGHVS and CDR2 FNYEAQ. V was pared by 5 bases and J by 2 bases, with 2 bases of the junction left unmatched. This CDR3 has 13 amino acids. The full variable domain, in which reference TRBV7-6 and TRBJ2-5 provide the parts outside the CDR3, is GAGVSQSPRYKVTKRGQDVALRCDPISGHVSLYWYRQALGQGPEFLTYFNYEAQQDKSGLPNDRFSAERPEGSISTLTIQRTEQRDSAMYRCASSSGTQETQYFGPGTRLLVL.

Turning to this clonotype: This clone may be a read error of a much larger clone one base away. The chain combines TRBV5-1 with TRBJ1-3; D is uncertain. CDR3 length equals 15 residues. CDR1 and CDR2 (germline): SGHRS, YFSETQ. In nucleotides, the CDR3 is TGCGCCATCAGCTTAGACTCCTTCTCTGGAAACACCATATATTTT. Its protein product is CAISLDSFSGNTIYF.

This clonotype appeared many times. The gene calls are TRBV25-1 and TRBJ1-2; no definite D call. The germline CDR1 and CDR2 sequences are MGHDK and SYGVNS. This CDR3 spans 14 amino acids. With 0 bases removed from V and 8 bases from J, the gap between germline ends came to 13 bases. The CDR3 DNA reads as TGTGCCAGCAGTGAATATTATGGATCAGGCGGCTACACCTTC. It specifies CASSEYYGSGGYTF.

This clonotype was detected many times. The chain is built from TRBV12-3 or TRBV12-4 and TRBJ1-1, with D unclear. Trimming took 3 bases from V and 3 from J, leaving 11 bases between them. The CDR3 loop spans 14 amino acids. CDR3 region: CASSFARKDTEAFF. CDR3 DNA: TGTGCCAGCAGTTTCGCCAGGAAGGACACTGAAGCTTTCTTT.

This chain connects TRBV7-2 to TRBJ1-5; 9 bases map to TRBD1. In germline, CDR1 is SGHTA, CDR2 FQGNSA. V shed 5 bases and J 6 bases; nucleotides not matched to a gene: 8. The CDR3 has 15 residues. In DNA, the CDR3 is TGTGCCAGCAGCCTAACAGGGGGCAGTAGTCAGCCCCAGCATTTT. Its protein product is CASSLTGGSSQPQHF.

At least ten counts were recorded for this clonotype. This chain joins TRBV3-1 and TRBJ2-2, with a possible D match to TRBD1 (5 bases). Germline lookup yields CDR1 LGHDT and CDR2 YNNKEL (reference sequence). This CDR3 spans 16 amino acids. The V end was cut by 5 bases, the J end by 6 bases, with 19 bases between. This CDR3 reads CASSDVARLGPGELFF. In nucleotides, the CDR3 is TGTGCCAGCAGCGATGTGGCCAGGTTGGGGCCCGGGGAGCTGTTTTTT. Looking up the rest from reference TRBV3-1 and TRBJ2-2 gives the full variable domain: DTAVSQTPKYLVTQMGNDKSIKCEQNLGHDTMYWYKQDSKKFLKIMFSYNNKELIINETVPNRFSPKSPDKAHLNLHINSLELGDSAVYFCASSDVARLGPGELFFGEGSRLTVL.

This clonotype was detected many times. V is TRBV20-1 and J is TRBJ2-1; D is perhaps TRBD1 (6 bases). Germline V CDR1 and CDR2: DFQATT, SNEGSKA (reference sequence). V gave up 1 base and J gave up 4 bases, with 17 bases separating them. This CDR3 comprises 16 residues. The CDR3 DNA reads TGCAGTGCTAGAGGATCATATGACGGGACATACAATGAGCAGTTCTTC. It codes for CSARGSYDGTYNEQFF.

As regards this clonotype: With a much larger clone just one base away, this may be a read error. The chain has TRBV5-1 and TRBJ2-3, with unresolved D. CDR3 size: 14 residues. V was shortened by 6 bases and J by 2 bases, with 13 bases between the two germline ends. CDR1 and CDR2 (germline): SGHRS, YFSETQ. DNA for the CDR3: TGCGCCAGCATGGGCGAAACTAACACAGATACGCAGTATTTT. This encodes CASMGETNTDTQYF.

This clonotype was found many times. A junction end diverges from the germline sequence, so it may reflect a read error. CDR3 in DNA: TGCGCCAGCACCTTGGAGGGCCTCAGGTCCTACAATGAGCAGTTCTTC. It yields the protein CASTLEGLRSYNEQFF. V usage is TRBV5-1 and J usage is TRBJ2-1; D possibly corresponds to TRBD2 (6 bases). CDR1 is SGHRS, CDR2 YFSETQ, per germline. The CDR3 spans 16 residues.

Ten or more counts support this clonotype. The CDR3 DNA reads as TGTGCCAGCAGTTTCAGCAGTCTCAATCAGCCCCAGCATTTT. Translation gives CASSFSSLNQPQHF. The chain uses TRBV28 and TRBJ1-5; unclear D gene. This CDR3 is 14 amino acids long. Germline V lookup: CDR1 MDHEN, CDR2 SYDVKM. The V gene lost 3 bases and the J gene lost 3 bases, with 9 bases spanning the gap.

This clonotype was counted ten times or more. The chain carries TRBV5-1 and TRBJ2-1; 12 bases agree with TRBD2. The CDR3 consists of 15 residues. Germline trimming cut 5 bases from V and 4 bases from J; bases unmatched to any gene: 4. CDR1 is SGHRS, CDR2 YFSETQ, per germline. The chain's CDR3 is CASSSLAGGYNEQFF. CDR3 sequence (DNA): TGCGCCAGCAGTTCACTAGCGGGAGGTTACAATGAGCAGTTCTTC.